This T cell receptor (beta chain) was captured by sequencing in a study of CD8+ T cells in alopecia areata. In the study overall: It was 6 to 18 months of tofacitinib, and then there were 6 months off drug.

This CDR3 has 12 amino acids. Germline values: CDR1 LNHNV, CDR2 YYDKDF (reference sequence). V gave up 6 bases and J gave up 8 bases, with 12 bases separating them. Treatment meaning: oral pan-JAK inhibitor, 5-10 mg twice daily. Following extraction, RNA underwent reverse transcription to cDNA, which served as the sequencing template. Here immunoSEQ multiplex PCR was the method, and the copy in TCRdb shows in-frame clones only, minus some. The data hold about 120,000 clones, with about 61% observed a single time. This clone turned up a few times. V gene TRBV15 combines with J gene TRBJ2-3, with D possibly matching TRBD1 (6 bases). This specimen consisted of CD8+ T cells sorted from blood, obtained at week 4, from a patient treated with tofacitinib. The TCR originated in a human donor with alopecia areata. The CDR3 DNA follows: TGTGCCACCAGGGACAGCTTGGGTACGCAGTATTTT. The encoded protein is CATRDSLGTQYF.